The 30 T cell receptor beta chains listed next were all sequenced from one sample in a study of blood T cell repertoires in COVID-19. TCRdb's table, derived via immunoSEQ multiplex PCR, lists solely in-frame clones and lacks some. The sample has about 200,000 clones; roughly 86% are singletons. The sequencing sample was made of peripheral blood. The receptors shown here come from a woman in her forties or fifties with active or convalescent COVID-19.

The CDR3 loop is CASMGQGAQETQYF. CDR3 bases: TGTGCCAGCATGGGACAGGGGGCCCAAGAGACCCAGTACTTC. The V and J genes are TRBV2 and TRBJ2-5; 12 bases match TRBD1. Germline trimming cut 7 bases from V and 1 base from J; bases unmatched to any gene: 1. Germline V gene lookup returns CDR1 SNHLY and CDR2 FYNNEI. The CDR3 sequence is 14 residues long.

The table lists this clone with a few counts. Here the CDR3 reads CASSRDPGTSSEAFF. CDR3 sequence (DNA): TGCGCCAGCAGCAGAGACCCAGGAACAAGCTCTGAAGCTTTCTTT. J is TRBJ1-1 and V is TRBV5-1; D is unclear. V lost 4 bases, J lost 6 bases, and 19 bases lay in between. The CDR3 is made up of 15 amino acids. Germline loops: CDR1 SGHRS, CDR2 YFSETQ.

V is TRBV5-1 and J is TRBJ2-1, with 9 bases that match TRBD1. Germline CDR1 and CDR2: SGHRS and YFSETQ. The CDR3 extends over 20 amino acids. V lost 0 bases, J lost 8 bases, and 21 bases stayed unmatched. CDR3 protein: CASSLVQGQGIGRHRDEQFF. The CDR3 DNA reads TGCGCCAGCAGCTTGGTGCAGGGACAGGGCATCGGTCGTCACCGGGATGAGCAGTTCTTC.

The chain recombines TRBV3-1 (or the pseudogene TRBV3-2) with TRBJ1-2; no clear D. This CDR3 region has 13 residues. The V gene's germline CDR1 is LGHDT and CDR2 YNNKEL (reference sequence). V was cut by 4 bases and J by 5 bases, with 11 bases left in between. The DNA for the CDR3 is TGTGCCAGCAGCCTAACCGGGAGGTATGGCTACACCTTC. Encoded protein: CASSLTGRYGYTF.

The chain links TRBV6-1 to TRBJ1-2; D might be TRBD1 (5 bases). The CDR3 loop spans 15 amino acids. The germline V gene has CDR1 MNHNS and CDR2 SASEGT. The V and J ends lost 0 bases and 7 bases respectively, with 15 bases between them. The CDR3 DNA reads TGTGCCAGCAGTGAAGCCTGGACCGGGGGGAGTGGCTACACCTTC. Protein sequence: CASSEAWTGGSGYTF.

In this sample, this clone turned up a few times. The chain joins TRBV6-5 to TRBJ1-6, with 7 bases lining up with TRBD1. V dropped 7 bases and J dropped 7; count of bases not matched to a gene: 7. The germline CDR1 and CDR2 sequences are MNHEY and SVGAGI. The CDR3 is 14 amino acids. This CDR3 reads CASKRTGVNSPLHF. CDR3 DNA sequence: TGTGCCAGCAAGAGAACAGGGGTAAATTCACCCCTCCACTTT.

The V gene is TRBV12-3 or TRBV12-4, the J gene TRBJ1-1; the D is unclear. V shed 3 bases and J shed 7 bases, with 12 bases lying between them. CDR3 length equals 13 residues. CDR3: CASSLAKEGEAFF. The CDR3 coding sequence is TGTGCCAGCAGTTTGGCAAAGGAGGGTGAAGCTTTCTTT.

This clone was seen a single time. This sequence joins TRBV2 and TRBJ1-5; perhaps TRBD1 as D (5 bases). Trimming left V 8 bases short and J 3 bases short, with 8 bases between. This CDR3 is built from 12 residues. Germline CDR1 and CDR2: SNHLY and FYNNEI. CDR3 sequence: CASGAFNQPQHF. CDR3 in DNA: TGTGCCAGCGGGGCATTCAATCAGCCCCAGCATTTT. Full variable domain (remainder filled in from reference TRBV2 and TRBJ1-5): EPEVTQTPSHQVTQMGQEVILRCVPISNHLYFYWYRQILGQKVEFLVSFYNNEISEKSEIFDDQFSVERPDGSNFTLKIRSTKLEDSAMYFCASGAFNQPQHFGDGTRLSIL.

In its sample, this clone was seen once. The CDR3 DNA is TGTGCCAGCAGCTTGCGTGGAGGCGGAGAGACCCAGTACTTC. Translation gives CASSLRGGGETQYF. The chain carries TRBV7-6 and TRBJ2-5; TRBD2 is a possible D gene (5 bases). Trimming stripped 3 bases from V and 4 bases from J, with 12 bases between. This CDR3 is 14 amino acids long. CDR1 is SGHVS and CDR2 is FNYEAQ in the germline V gene.

The rearrangement uses TRBV7-9 and TRBJ1-3; D might be TRBD1 (5 bases). CDR1 and CDR2 from the germline V gene are SEHNR and FQNEAQ (reference sequence). The germline V and J ends were trimmed by 5 bases and 2 bases, with 16 bases remaining between them. The length of the CDR3 is 16 residues. The CDR3 sequence: CASSPLGWGPGNTIYF. CDR3 nucleotides: TGTGCCAGCAGCCCGTTAGGGTGGGGCCCTGGAAACACCATATATTTT.

The chain links TRBV19 to TRBJ2-1; D possibly corresponds to TRBD1 (6 bases). The germline V gene encodes CDR1 LNHDA and CDR2 SQIVND (reference sequence). CDR3 length: 14 residues. V shed 7 bases and J shed 4 bases, with 14 bases lying between them. The CDR3 DNA sequence: TGTGCCAGTACCAACTGGGGGCCTTACAATGAGCAGTTCTTC. Residues: CASTNWGPYNEQFF.

V is TRBV5-4 and J is TRBJ1-5; D gene uncertain. CDR1 is SGHNT and CDR2 is YYREEE in the germline V gene (reference sequence). This CDR3 contains 15 residues. Trimming took off 1 base at V and 0 bases at J, with 8 bases between the two ends. The CDR3 DNA sequence: TGTGCCAGCAGCTTGATCCAGAATAGCAATCAGCCCCAGCATTTT. This encodes CASSLIQNSNQPQHF.

The chain joins TRBV3-1 (or the pseudogene TRBV3-2) to TRBJ1-5; unclear D gene. In germline, CDR1 is LGHDT, CDR2 YNNKEL (reference sequence). V was pared by 1 base and J by 4 bases, with 8 bases between. This CDR3 contains 14 residues. CDR3 amino acids: CASSQVWENQPQHF. Written as DNA, the CDR3 is TGTGCCAGCAGCCAAGTGTGGGAGAATCAGCCCCAGCATTTT.

The chain employs TRBV28 and TRBJ2-1; weak D call: TRBD2 (5 bases). In germline, CDR1 is MDHEN, CDR2 SYDVKM. The CDR3 is made up of 15 amino acids. V gave up 5 bases and J gave up 4 bases, with 15 bases separating them. CDR3 DNA: TGTGCCAGCAGTCCCTTTGGGGAGCAATACAATGAGCAGTTCTTC. Protein sequence: CASSPFGEQYNEQFF.

J is TRBJ2-1 and V is TRBV27; a weak D match, TRBD2 (5 bases). The CDR3 extends over 15 amino acids. CDR1 and CDR2 from the germline V gene are MNHEY and SMNVEV (reference sequence). V shed 3 bases and J shed 2 bases, with 11 bases lying between them. DNA for the CDR3: TGTGCCAGCAGTTTGGACCTAGCCCCCTACAATGAGCAGTTCTTC. It codes for CASSLDLAPYNEQFF.

CDR3 DNA: TGTGCCAGCAGCTTTCTTACAGGGGGGAATAATTCACCCCTCCACTTT. It is translated as CASSFLTGGNNSPLHF. This chain joins TRBV5-4 and TRBJ1-6; 8 bases line up with TRBD1. CDR3 length: 16 amino acids. Germline loops: CDR1 SGHNT, CDR2 YYREEE (reference sequence). J gave up 5 bases and V 2 bases, and 6 bases lay outside the gene matches.

The J gene is TRBJ2-1, the V gene TRBV6-5; 8 bases map to TRBD1. Germline CDR1 reads MNHEY; CDR2 reads SVGAGI. The CDR3 has 14 residues. The junction had 3 bases not matched to a gene; V was cut back by 6 bases and J by 2 bases. The CDR3 protein is CASRSRGPYNEQFF. DNA of the CDR3: TGTGCCAGCAGATCCAGGGGGCCCTACAATGAGCAGTTCTTC.

This clone is deemed medium-sized. DNA for the CDR3: TGTGCCAGCAGTGAAATGGGGACAGGGCTGAGCAATCAGCCCCAGCATTTT. Protein sequence: CASSEMGTGLSNQPQHF. The V gene is TRBV6-1, the J gene TRBJ1-5; 9 bases fit TRBD1. V shed 2 bases, J shed 1 base, and the junction held 6 bases outside the gene matches. The CDR3 is 17 residues long. Germline V gene sequence: CDR1 MNHNS, CDR2 SASEGT.

This chain uses TRBV10-3 with TRBJ1-6, with unresolved D. The CDR3 has 12 residues. V was clipped by 4 bases and J by 12 bases, with 10 bases between them. Looked up from germline, CDR1 is ENHRY and CDR2 is SYGVKD. CDR3 in DNA: TGTGCCATCAGTGCGCAGGTGGGACCCCTCCACTTT. Translated, it gives CAISAQVGPLHF.

This clone was counted a single time. The chain joins TRBV11-1 to TRBJ2-5, with a possible D match to TRBD2 (5 bases). V lost 0 bases to trimming and J lost 7 bases, with 9 bases between them. Germline CDR1 SGHAT, CDR2 FQDESV (reference sequence). The CDR3 runs to 13 residues. CDR3 in DNA: TGTGCCAGCAGCTTAGCCCCGGAGGTGACCCAGTACTTC. Protein sequence: CASSLAPEVTQYF.

The chain has TRBV11-3 and TRBJ2-1; no definite D call. V was shortened by 4 bases and J by 4 bases, with 8 bases between the two germline ends. CDR3 length equals 13 residues. CDR1 is SGHNT, CDR2 YENEEA, per germline. The CDR3 nucleotides are TGTGCCAGCAGCTATACAGTTTACAATGAGCAGTTCTTC. Its translation: CASSYTVYNEQFF.

This clone appeared once. The chain has TRBV19 and TRBJ1-4, with D tentatively TRBD1 (6 bases). The CDR3 is made up of 12 amino acids. The germline V gene has CDR1 LNHDA and CDR2 SQIVND (reference sequence). V lost 5 bases and J lost 7, with 8 bases in between. The CDR3 spells CASSQGGEKLFF. The CDR3 nucleotides are TGTGCCAGTAGTCAAGGGGGTGAAAAACTGTTTTTT.

The V gene is TRBV6-4, the J gene TRBJ1-2; 8 nucleotides agree with TRBD1. The CDR3 is made up of 15 amino acids. Germline-derived CDR1 and CDR2 are MRHNA and SNTAGT. The V segment lost 8 bases and the J segment 3 bases; nucleotides outside the gene matches: 11. The CDR3 DNA sequence: TGTGCCAGCTTGGACAGGGAGGCAGCTCACTATGGCTACACCTTC. It codes for CASLDREAAHYGYTF.

V is TRBV5-6 and J is TRBJ2-4; D ambiguous. V was cut by 2 bases and J by 1 base, with 7 bases left in between. The CDR3 has 14 amino acids. Per the germline V gene, CDR1 is SGHDT and CDR2 is YYEEEE. CDR3 in DNA: TGTGCCAGCAGCTTCGAGTCCGCCAAAAACATTCAGTACTTC. Protein: CASSFESAKNIQYF.

The J gene is TRBJ2-1, the V gene TRBV2; no reliable D call. The CDR3 loop spans 14 amino acids. Germline V gene lookup returns CDR1 SNHLY and CDR2 FYNNEI. V was clipped by 6 bases and J by 0 bases, with 9 bases between them. CDR3 DNA sequence: TGTGCCAGCAGCCCTTTCAGCTCCTACAATGAGCAGTTCTTC. Translating gives CASSPFSSYNEQFF.

The rearrangement uses TRBV3-1 (or the pseudogene TRBV3-2) and TRBJ1-4, with 11 bases identical to TRBD1. The V segment lost 1 base and the J segment 9 bases; nucleotides outside the gene matches: 1. CDR3 length: 14 residues. CDR1 and CDR2 (germline): LGHDT, YNNKEL (reference sequence). CDR3 bases: TGTGCCAGCAGCCAAGGGACAGGGGGCCAAAAACTGTTTTTT. This codes for CASSQGTGGQKLFF.

V gene TRBV5-6 combines with J gene TRBJ1-5; D possibly corresponds to TRBD1 (5 bases). The CDR3 is made up of 14 amino acids. The germline CDR1 and CDR2 sequences are SGHDT and YYEEEE. With 0 bases removed from V and 6 bases from J, the gap between germline ends came to 10 bases. The CDR3 region has the DNA TGTGCCAGCAGCTTGGTTGGGGCCGGTCAGCCCCAGCATTTT. Amino acids: CASSLVGAGQPQHF.

This clone was detected only a few times. The V call is TRBV19, the J call TRBJ1-1; weak D call: TRBD1 (5 bases). The CDR3 is made up of 14 amino acids. Germline V gene sequence: CDR1 LNHDA, CDR2 SQIVND (reference sequence). Trimming removed 11 bases at V and 0 bases at J, with 16 bases between. The CDR3 region has the DNA TGTGCCTCCCGCAGGGTCGATATGAACACTGAAGCTTTCTTT. As protein: CASRRVDMNTEAFF.

The chain is built from TRBV6-5 and TRBJ1-5; D is unresolved. V was shortened by 6 bases and J by 0 bases, with 12 bases between the two germline ends. Germline CDR1 and CDR2: MNHEY and SVGAGI. CDR3 size: 15 residues. The CDR3 nucleotides read TGTGCCAGCAGCCGCCGAGGGAATAGCAATCAGCCCCAGCATTTT. It specifies CASSRRGNSNQPQHF.

The gene calls are TRBV4-1 and TRBJ2-3; TRBD2 aligns across 9 bases. In germline, CDR1 is MGHRA, CDR2 YSYEKL. The CDR3 length is 16 residues. The ends lost 8 bases at V and 6 bases at J; junction bases unmatched: 15. This chain's CDR3 is CASPLGASGKVDTQYF. As DNA, the CDR3 is TGCGCCAGCCCCTTAGGAGCTAGCGGGAAAGTGGATACGCAGTATTTT.